Shown below are 21 T cell receptor beta chains from a single sample sequenced in a study of breast tumors, draining lymph nodes, adjacent tissues. TCRdb recomputed calls from the multiplex PCR reads with MiXCR, one row per CDR3 protein. The data show roughly 32,000 distinct CDR3 sequences, around a third seen once. Sequencing was performed on breast tumor tissue. The receptor source for this set is a female donor with breast cancer. Some clones in this sample may be carry-over from other donors' samples.

This clonotype was seen many times. V and J are TRBV12-3 or TRBV12-4 and TRBJ2-2; D ambiguous. This CDR3 has 14 residues. V lost 6 bases and J 1 base, leaving 9 bases between the germline ends. CDR3 DNA: TGTGCCAGCAGAATAAGAGGGAACACCGGGGAGCTGTTTTTT. Translated, it gives CASRIRGNTGELFF.

With regard to this clonotype: A much larger clone differs by one base, so this may be a read error. The genes are TRBV9 and TRBJ2-5, with 13 bases matching TRBD2. The germline gives CDR1 SGDLS, CDR2 YYNGEE. The CDR3 consists of 15 residues. The CDR3 bases are TGTGCCGGCAGCGGGGGACTAGCGGGAAGGGAGACCCAGTACTTC. Translation gives CAGSGGLAGRETQYF.

The genes are TRBV7-9 and TRBJ2-4; 10 bases align to TRBD1. V dropped 5 bases and J dropped 8; count of bases not matched to a gene: 3. CDR1 is SEHNR and CDR2 is FQNEAQ in the germline V gene (reference sequence). The CDR3 extends over 13 amino acids. CDR3 loop: CASSPGQGYIQYF. DNA for the CDR3: TGTGCCAGCAGCCCGGGACAGGGGTACATTCAGTACTTC.

This clonotype has at least ten counts. This chain connects TRBV28 to TRBJ1-6; no clear D. The V and J ends lost 3 bases and 10 bases respectively, with 13 bases between them. The CDR3 extends over 14 amino acids. Germline V gene sequence: CDR1 MDHEN, CDR2 SYDVKM. The CDR3, as DNA: TGTGCCAGCAGTTTCTTACAGTTCCTCTCACCCCTCCACTTT. Its protein product is CASSFLQFLSPLHF.

The chain joins TRBV6-6 to TRBJ2-7; TRBD1 agrees at 11 bases. This CDR3 is built from 15 residues. The germline V gene encodes CDR1 MNHNY and CDR2 SVGAGI (reference sequence). V was pared by 2 bases and J by 1 base, with 1 base of the junction left unmatched. The CDR3 DNA reads TGTGCCAGCAGTTACCGGGACAGGGGGTCCTACGAGCAGTACTTC. This gives the protein CASSYRDRGSYEQYF.

This chain joins TRBV7-2 and TRBJ2-7; D is possibly TRBD2 (6 bases). Between the trimmed V and J ends, which lost 5 bases and 3 bases, there was a span of 20 bases. CDR3 length: 16 amino acids. CDR1 is SGHTA and CDR2 is FQGNSA in the germline V gene. The CDR3 sequence is CASSPRTNGIHYEQYF. The CDR3, as DNA: TGTGCCAGCAGCCCGAGGACTAACGGGATCCACTACGAGCAGTACTTC. Combining the CDR3 with reference TRBV7-2 and TRBJ2-7 gives the whole variable domain GAGVSQSPSNKVTEKGKDVELRCDPISGHTALYWYRQSLGQGLEFLIYFQGNSAPDKSGLPSDRFSAERTGGSVSTLTIQRTQQEDSAVYLCASSPRTNGIHYEQYFGPGTRLTVT.

This clonotype was counted at least ten times. The rearrangement joins TRBV30 to TRBJ1-3; D is ambiguous. The length of the CDR3 is 12 residues. Trimming pared 0 bases from V and 8 bases from J, leaving 8 bases between. Germline V CDR1 and CDR2: GTSNPN, SVGIG (reference sequence). The CDR3 nucleotides are TGTGCCTGGAGTGTTGGGGTCCACACCATATATTTT. Protein sequence: CAWSVGVHTIYF.

This clonotype was detected ten times or more. The chain links TRBV24-1 to TRBJ2-5, with no clear D. Per germline, CDR1 KGHDR and CDR2 SFDVKD. Trimming removed 4 bases at V and 1 base at J, with 6 bases between. The CDR3 extends over 13 amino acids. The CDR3 DNA sequence: TGTGCCACCAGTGAGGGGTTCCAAGAGACCCAGTACTTC. Its protein is CATSEGFQETQYF.

This clonotype was seen ten or more times. The rearrangement uses TRBV12-3 or TRBV12-4 and TRBJ2-1, with 7 bases that match TRBD1. J was trimmed by 7 bases and V by 6 bases; bases with no gene match: 3. The CDR3 totals 12 residues. CDR3 nucleotide sequence: TGTGCCAGCAGATTCAGGGGGAATGAGCAGTTCTTC. This codes for CASRFRGNEQFF.

This clonotype was observed a handful of times. The chain recombines TRBV20-1 with TRBJ2-1; D is perhaps TRBD1 or TRBD2 (5 bases each). Trimming left V 0 bases short and J 10 bases short, with 10 bases between. This CDR3 is 12 amino acids long. Germline CDR1 DFQATT, CDR2 SNEGSKA (reference sequence). CDR3 region: CSARDAGTEQFF. The CDR3 bases are TGCAGTGCTAGAGATGCTGGGACCGAGCAGTTCTTC.

The genes are TRBV2 and TRBJ2-5; 13 bases align to TRBD2. J was trimmed by 4 bases and V by 4 bases; bases with no gene match: 3. CDR1 is SNHLY, CDR2 FYNNEI, per germline. This CDR3 contains 15 residues. The CDR3 spells CASSGRLAGGETQYF. The CDR3 DNA sequence: TGTGCCAGCAGTGGCCGACTAGCGGGAGGAGAGACCCAGTACTTC. The full variable domain, its missing parts supplied by reference TRBV2 and TRBJ2-5, is EPEVTQTPSHQVTQMGQEVILRCVPISNHLYFYWYRQILGQKVEFLVSFYNNEISEKSEIFDDQFSVERPDGSNFTLKIRSTKLEDSAMYFCASSGRLAGGETQYFGPGTRLLVL.

This clonotype was seen ten or more times. The chain joins TRBV12-3 or TRBV12-4 to TRBJ2-5; D remains ambiguous. V was clipped by 3 bases and J by 3 bases, with 11 bases between them. The CDR3 sequence is 14 residues long. CDR3 sequence (DNA): TGTGCCAGCAGTTTTCTGCCGTTGGAAGAGACCCAGTACTTC. Amino acid sequence: CASSFLPLEETQYF.

This clonotype was seen at least ten times. The rearrangement joins TRBV30 to TRBJ1-6; 8 nucleotides agree with TRBD1. J lost 10 bases, V lost 2 bases, and 7 bases had no gene match. CDR1 and CDR2 from the germline V gene are GTSNPN and SVGIG (reference sequence). This CDR3 comprises 14 residues. CDR3 DNA sequence: TGTGCCTGGAGTTCCGGACAGGGATGGTCACCCCTCCACTTT. It codes for CAWSSGQGWSPLHF.

This clonotype was recorded many times. The chain couples TRBV19 to TRBJ2-1; 9 bases match TRBD1. CDR3 length: 15 residues. The germline CDR1 and CDR2 sequences are LNHDA and SQIVND (reference sequence). Trimming took 6 bases from V and 2 from J; bases not matched to a gene: 5. CDR3 sequence (DNA): TGTGCCAGTAGATTAGGGGACAGGGCCTACAATGAGCAGTTCTTC. This codes for CASRLGDRAYNEQFF.

This clonotype showed up many times. The gene calls are TRBV20-1 and TRBJ1-6; 8 bases line up with TRBD1. Germline V gene lookup returns CDR1 DFQATT and CDR2 SNEGSKA (reference sequence). Unmatched junction bases numbered 10, after V lost 6 bases and J lost 9 bases. This CDR3 has 14 amino acids. The CDR3 nucleotides are TGCAGTGCCAGTCCGGGACAGGTCGGTTCACCCCTCCACTTT. It encodes CSASPGQVGSPLHF.

In its sample, this clonotype was seen a few times. The V call is TRBV15, the J call TRBJ2-7, with 10 bases fitting TRBD2. The CDR3 runs 15 residues. The ends lost 0 bases at V and 5 bases at J; junction bases unmatched: 4. Germline V gives CDR1 LNHNV, CDR2 YYDKDF (reference sequence). Here the CDR3 DNA reads TGTGCCACCAGCAGAGATAGAGGGACTAGCGACGAGCAGTACTTC. Amino acids: CATSRDRGTSDEQYF. The full variable domain, rest sourced from reference TRBV15 and TRBJ2-7, is DAMVIQNPRYQVTQFGKPVTLSCSQTLNHNVMYWYQQKSSQAPKLLFHYYDKDFNNEADTPDNFQSRRPNTSFCFLDIRSPGLGDTAMYLCATSRDRGTSDEQYFGPGTRLTVT.

This clonotype was seen repeatedly, ten times or more. V usage is TRBV11-3 and J usage is TRBJ2-2, with D tentatively TRBD2 (5 bases). Germline assignment: CDR1 SGHNT and CDR2 YENEEA. V was shortened by 1 base and J by 0 bases, with 9 bases between the two germline ends. The CDR3 is 16 amino acids. CDR3 loop: CASSLGSAPNTGELFF. CDR3 nucleotides: TGTGCCAGCAGCTTAGGTAGCGCCCCGAACACCGGGGAGCTGTTTTTT.

This clonotype came up many times. The rearrangement links TRBV20-1 to TRBJ1-6; 7 positions match TRBD1. Germline V gene lookup returns CDR1 DFQATT and CDR2 SNEGSKA (reference sequence). This CDR3 comprises 13 residues. Trimming cost V 4 bases and J 9 bases; bases outside gene matches: 6. The CDR3 reads CSAIYDRASPLHF. The DNA of the CDR3 is TGCAGTGCTATCTACGACAGGGCTTCACCCCTCCACTTT.

V usage is TRBV7-9 and J usage is TRBJ1-1; the D gene is possibly TRBD1 (6 bases). Deletions cut 5 bases from V and 3 bases from J, with 22 bases between. The CDR3 loop spans 17 amino acids. Germline assignment: CDR1 SEHNR and CDR2 FQNEAQ (reference sequence). CDR3 residues: CASSRMRGGAGDTEAFF. For the CDR3, the DNA is TGTGCCAGCAGCCGCATGAGGGGGGGCGCGGGGGACACTGAAGCTTTCTTT.

This clonotype was recorded many times. The genes are TRBV2 and TRBJ2-1; the D is unclear. The germline CDR1 and CDR2 sequences are SNHLY and FYNNEI. V was pared by 2 bases and J by 5 bases, with 10 bases between. The CDR3 consists of 14 residues. The CDR3 DNA is TGTGCCAGCAGTGAACAGGTCCGTGACAATGAGCAGTTCTTC. Residues: CASSEQVRDNEQFF. Full variable domain (rest looked up from reference TRBV2 and TRBJ2-1): EPEVTQTPSHQVTQMGQEVILRCVPISNHLYFYWYRQILGQKVEFLVSFYNNEISEKSEIFDDQFSVERPDGSNFTLKIRSTKLEDSAMYFCASSEQVRDNEQFFGPGTRLTVL.

This clonotype came up many times. The V and J genes are TRBV20-1 and TRBJ2-7; 9 bases fit TRBD1. This CDR3 spans 15 amino acids. The J segment lost 1 base and the V segment lost 1 base, leaving 5 bases of the junction unmatched. Germline V gene data show CDR1 as DFQATT and CDR2 as SNEGSKA (reference sequence). This CDR3 is CSARGLGTGSYEQYF. Here the CDR3 DNA reads TGCAGTGCTAGAGGGCTCGGGACAGGGTCCTACGAGCAGTACTTC.